This is a list of T cell receptor beta chains from one sample in a study of T cell repertoires in aging, cancer and after chemotherapy. TCRdb ran MiXCR on the multiplex PCR reads and lists one entry per CDR3 protein. The sample records thousands of distinct CDR3 sequences, 25% to 35% being singletons. Sequences were obtained from blood. These receptors all stem from a human donor with a blood cancer. The donor label of this sample is uncertain. Both conserved end residues are part of each CDR3. A D gene is named only where the DNA matches it firmly. The size field is filled for only some rows; it gives once, few, many or a size class.

abundance: NA; j_gene: TRBJ1-5; d_gene: TRBD1; v_gene: TRBV5-6; CDR3aa: CASALGQDSVVEPQHF; CDR3nt: TGTGCCAGCGCTTTAGGACAGGATAGTGTCGTGGAGCCCCAGCATTTT
abundance: NA; j_gene: TRBJ1-5; d_gene: NA; v_gene: TRBV15; CDR3aa: CATSDSFNQPQHF; CDR3nt: TGTGCCACCAGCGACAGCTTCAATCAGCCCCAGCATTTT
abundance: few; j_gene: TRBJ1-6; d_gene: NA; v_gene: TRBV6-1; CDR3aa: CASTRQGNSPLHF; CDR3nt: TGTGCCAGCACGAGGCAGGGGAATTCACCCCTCCACTTT
abundance: NA; j_gene: TRBJ2-1; d_gene: NA; v_gene: TRBV6-5; CDR3aa: CASSYSAGVRGRGSLNEQFF; CDR3nt: TGTGCCAGCAGTTACTCGGCCGGGGTTAGGGGCAGGGGATCCCTTAATGAGCAGTTCTTC
abundance: NA; j_gene: TRBJ1-1; d_gene: TRBD1; v_gene: TRBV6-5; CDR3aa: CASNRPSTGHREAFF; CDR3nt: TGTGCCAGCAACCGACCCTCGACAGGGCACCGTGAAGCTTTCTTT
abundance: NA; j_gene: TRBJ2-5; d_gene: TRBD2; v_gene: TRBV12-3/TRBV12-4; CDR3aa: CASSLGASGGRVETQYF; CDR3nt: TGTGCCAGCAGCTTAGGAGCTAGCGGGGGTCGCGTGGAGACCCAGTACTTC
abundance: many; j_gene: TRBJ1-3; d_gene: NA; v_gene: TRBV19; CDR3aa: CASSFVMNTIYF; CDR3nt: TGTGCCAGTAGTTTCGTGATGAACACCATATATTTT
abundance: medium-sized; j_gene: TRBJ2-6; d_gene: NA; v_gene: TRBV19; CDR3aa: CASNRDGGGANVLTF; CDR3nt: TGTGCCAGTAACCGAGATGGCGGGGGGGCCAACGTCCTGACTTTC
abundance: few; j_gene: TRBJ2-5; d_gene: NA; v_gene: TRBV30; CDR3aa: CAWSRYRQETQYF; CDR3nt: TGTGCCTGGAGTAGATACAGGCAAGAGACCCAGTACTTC
abundance: few; j_gene: TRBJ1-1; d_gene: NA; v_gene: TRBV6-1; CDR3aa: CASLSNQAFF; CDR3nt: TGTGCCAGCCTCTCAAATCAAGCTTTCTTT
abundance: few; j_gene: TRBJ1-2; d_gene: NA; v_gene: TRBV5-6; CDR3aa: CASFLDQGYYGYTF; CDR3nt: TGTGCCAGCTTCCTGGACCAGGGGTACTATGGCTACACCTTC
abundance: NA; j_gene: TRBJ2-7; d_gene: NA; v_gene: TRBV5-1; CDR3aa: CASSPEAYEQYF; CDR3nt: TGCGCCAGCAGCCCCGAGGCCTACGAGCAGTACTTC
abundance: NA; j_gene: TRBJ1-1; d_gene: NA; v_gene: TRBV30; CDR3aa: CAWSVYGARRAFF; CDR3nt: TGTGCCTGGAGTGTTTACGGGGCTCGGCGGGCTTTCTTT
abundance: NA; j_gene: TRBJ2-7; d_gene: TRBD1; v_gene: TRBV5-4; CDR3aa: CASSGGQGRYEQYF; CDR3nt: TGTGCCAGCAGCGGAGGACAGGGACGGTACGAGCAGTACTTC
abundance: NA; j_gene: TRBJ2-7; d_gene: NA; v_gene: TRBV30; CDR3aa: CAWSPQYEQYF; CDR3nt: TGTGCCTGGAGCCCACAGTACGAGCAGTACTTC
abundance: NA; j_gene: TRBJ2-7; d_gene: TRBD2; v_gene: TRBV12-3/TRBV12-4; CDR3aa: CASSLSGGAYEQYF; CDR3nt: TGTGCCAGCAGCCTTAGCGGGGGGGCCTACGAGCAGTACTTC
abundance: NA; j_gene: TRBJ1-5; d_gene: NA; v_gene: TRBV12-3/TRBV12-4; CDR3aa: CASSPTRQPQHF; CDR3nt: TGTGCCAGCAGTCCCACACGTCAGCCCCAGCATTTT
abundance: few; j_gene: TRBJ1-1; d_gene: NA; v_gene: TRBV15; CDR3aa: CATSREVTGSTEAFF; CDR3nt: TGTGCCACCAGCAGAGAGGTCACAGGGTCTACTGAAGCTTTCTTT
abundance: few; j_gene: TRBJ2-5; d_gene: NA; v_gene: TRBV5-6; CDR3aa: CASSLWQTQYF; CDR3nt: TGTGCCAGCAGCTTGTGGCAGACCCAGTACTTC
abundance: medium-sized; j_gene: TRBJ2-2; d_gene: NA; v_gene: TRBV19; CDR3aa: CASTNRYGELFF; CDR3nt: TGTGCCAGTACCAACAGGTACGGGGAGCTGTTTTTT
abundance: NA; j_gene: TRBJ2-7; d_gene: TRBD2; v_gene: TRBV18; CDR3aa: CASSPLGAGPQYEQYF; CDR3nt: TGTGCCAGCTCACCATTGGGAGCGGGGCCACAATACGAGCAGTACTTC
abundance: NA; j_gene: TRBJ2-3; d_gene: TRBD1; v_gene: TRBV7-9; CDR3aa: CASSSGQAAATDTQYF; CDR3nt: TGTGCCAGCAGCTCGGGACAGGCGGCTGCCACAGATACGCAGTATTTT
abundance: NA; j_gene: TRBJ2-7; d_gene: NA; v_gene: TRBV7-2; CDR3aa: CASSLLRGYEQYF; CDR3nt: TGTGCCAGCAGCTTACTGCGGGGATACGAGCAGTACTTC
abundance: NA; j_gene: TRBJ2-5; d_gene: NA; v_gene: TRBV7-6; CDR3aa: CASSPGRAETQYF; CDR3nt: TGTGCCAGCAGCCCAGGGAGAGCAGAGACCCAGTACTTC
abundance: few; j_gene: TRBJ2-1; d_gene: NA; v_gene: TRBV5-1; CDR3aa: CASSSGTEQFF; CDR3nt: TGCGCCAGTTCGTCGGGGACTGAGCAGTTCTTC
abundance: many; j_gene: TRBJ2-1; d_gene: NA; v_gene: TRBV30; CDR3aa: CAWSVGDEQFF; CDR3nt: TGTGCCTGGAGTGTAGGAGATGAGCAGTTCTTC